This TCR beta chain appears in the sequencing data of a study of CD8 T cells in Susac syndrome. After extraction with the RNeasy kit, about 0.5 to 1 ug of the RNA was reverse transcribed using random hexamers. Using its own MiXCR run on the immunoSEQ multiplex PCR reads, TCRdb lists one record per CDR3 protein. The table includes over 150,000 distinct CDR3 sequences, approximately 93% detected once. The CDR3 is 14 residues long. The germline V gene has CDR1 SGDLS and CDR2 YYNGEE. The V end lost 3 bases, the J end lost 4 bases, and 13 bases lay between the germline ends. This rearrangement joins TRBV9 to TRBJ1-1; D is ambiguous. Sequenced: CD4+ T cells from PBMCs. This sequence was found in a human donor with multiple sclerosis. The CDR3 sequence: CASSGGRRGTEAFF. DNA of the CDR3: TGTGCCAGCAGCGGGGGAAGGAGAGGCACTGAAGCTTTCTTT.